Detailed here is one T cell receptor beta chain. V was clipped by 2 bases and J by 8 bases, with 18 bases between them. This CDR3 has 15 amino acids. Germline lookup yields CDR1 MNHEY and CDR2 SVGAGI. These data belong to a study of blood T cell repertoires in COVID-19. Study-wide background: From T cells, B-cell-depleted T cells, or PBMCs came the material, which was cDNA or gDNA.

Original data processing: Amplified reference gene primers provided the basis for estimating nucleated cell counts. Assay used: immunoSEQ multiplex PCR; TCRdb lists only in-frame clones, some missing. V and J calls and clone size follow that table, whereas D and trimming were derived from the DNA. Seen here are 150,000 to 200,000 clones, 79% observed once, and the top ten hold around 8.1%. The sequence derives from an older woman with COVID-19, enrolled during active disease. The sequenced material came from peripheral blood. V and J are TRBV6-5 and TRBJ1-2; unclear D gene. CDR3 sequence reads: CASSYSQATRSGYTF. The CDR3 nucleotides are TGTGCCAGCAGTTACAGTCAGGCGACCCGCTCCGGCTACACCTTC.